The T cell receptor beta chain described here comes from a study of blood T cell repertoires in COVID-19. Study overall: From the United States, Italy and Spain came samples of acute and convalescent COVID-19. From T cells, B-cell-depleted T cells, or PBMCs came the material, which was cDNA or gDNA.

The authors' processing: Amplifying reference gene primers gave estimates of nucleated cell counts. This table comes from immunoSEQ multiplex PCR, and its TCRdb copy is limited to in-frame clones, with some not included. D and trimming come from the DNA, and the V and J calls and clone size come from that table. The table has some 280,000 clones, 70% to 90% seen once. From germline, CDR1 is GTSNPN and CDR2 SVGIG (reference sequence). V was pared by 3 bases and J by 5 bases, with 17 bases between. The CDR3 totals 16 residues. This clonotype was obtained from a woman between 50 and 59 years old with active or convalescent COVID-19. The sequencing sample was made of peripheral blood. The chain uses TRBV30 and TRBJ1-6; weak D call: TRBD1 (5 bases). The CDR3 region is CAWRAQFRGDNSPLHF. The CDR3 coding sequence is TGTGCCTGGAGGGCCCAGTTTCGGGGGGATAATTCACCCCTCCACTTT.